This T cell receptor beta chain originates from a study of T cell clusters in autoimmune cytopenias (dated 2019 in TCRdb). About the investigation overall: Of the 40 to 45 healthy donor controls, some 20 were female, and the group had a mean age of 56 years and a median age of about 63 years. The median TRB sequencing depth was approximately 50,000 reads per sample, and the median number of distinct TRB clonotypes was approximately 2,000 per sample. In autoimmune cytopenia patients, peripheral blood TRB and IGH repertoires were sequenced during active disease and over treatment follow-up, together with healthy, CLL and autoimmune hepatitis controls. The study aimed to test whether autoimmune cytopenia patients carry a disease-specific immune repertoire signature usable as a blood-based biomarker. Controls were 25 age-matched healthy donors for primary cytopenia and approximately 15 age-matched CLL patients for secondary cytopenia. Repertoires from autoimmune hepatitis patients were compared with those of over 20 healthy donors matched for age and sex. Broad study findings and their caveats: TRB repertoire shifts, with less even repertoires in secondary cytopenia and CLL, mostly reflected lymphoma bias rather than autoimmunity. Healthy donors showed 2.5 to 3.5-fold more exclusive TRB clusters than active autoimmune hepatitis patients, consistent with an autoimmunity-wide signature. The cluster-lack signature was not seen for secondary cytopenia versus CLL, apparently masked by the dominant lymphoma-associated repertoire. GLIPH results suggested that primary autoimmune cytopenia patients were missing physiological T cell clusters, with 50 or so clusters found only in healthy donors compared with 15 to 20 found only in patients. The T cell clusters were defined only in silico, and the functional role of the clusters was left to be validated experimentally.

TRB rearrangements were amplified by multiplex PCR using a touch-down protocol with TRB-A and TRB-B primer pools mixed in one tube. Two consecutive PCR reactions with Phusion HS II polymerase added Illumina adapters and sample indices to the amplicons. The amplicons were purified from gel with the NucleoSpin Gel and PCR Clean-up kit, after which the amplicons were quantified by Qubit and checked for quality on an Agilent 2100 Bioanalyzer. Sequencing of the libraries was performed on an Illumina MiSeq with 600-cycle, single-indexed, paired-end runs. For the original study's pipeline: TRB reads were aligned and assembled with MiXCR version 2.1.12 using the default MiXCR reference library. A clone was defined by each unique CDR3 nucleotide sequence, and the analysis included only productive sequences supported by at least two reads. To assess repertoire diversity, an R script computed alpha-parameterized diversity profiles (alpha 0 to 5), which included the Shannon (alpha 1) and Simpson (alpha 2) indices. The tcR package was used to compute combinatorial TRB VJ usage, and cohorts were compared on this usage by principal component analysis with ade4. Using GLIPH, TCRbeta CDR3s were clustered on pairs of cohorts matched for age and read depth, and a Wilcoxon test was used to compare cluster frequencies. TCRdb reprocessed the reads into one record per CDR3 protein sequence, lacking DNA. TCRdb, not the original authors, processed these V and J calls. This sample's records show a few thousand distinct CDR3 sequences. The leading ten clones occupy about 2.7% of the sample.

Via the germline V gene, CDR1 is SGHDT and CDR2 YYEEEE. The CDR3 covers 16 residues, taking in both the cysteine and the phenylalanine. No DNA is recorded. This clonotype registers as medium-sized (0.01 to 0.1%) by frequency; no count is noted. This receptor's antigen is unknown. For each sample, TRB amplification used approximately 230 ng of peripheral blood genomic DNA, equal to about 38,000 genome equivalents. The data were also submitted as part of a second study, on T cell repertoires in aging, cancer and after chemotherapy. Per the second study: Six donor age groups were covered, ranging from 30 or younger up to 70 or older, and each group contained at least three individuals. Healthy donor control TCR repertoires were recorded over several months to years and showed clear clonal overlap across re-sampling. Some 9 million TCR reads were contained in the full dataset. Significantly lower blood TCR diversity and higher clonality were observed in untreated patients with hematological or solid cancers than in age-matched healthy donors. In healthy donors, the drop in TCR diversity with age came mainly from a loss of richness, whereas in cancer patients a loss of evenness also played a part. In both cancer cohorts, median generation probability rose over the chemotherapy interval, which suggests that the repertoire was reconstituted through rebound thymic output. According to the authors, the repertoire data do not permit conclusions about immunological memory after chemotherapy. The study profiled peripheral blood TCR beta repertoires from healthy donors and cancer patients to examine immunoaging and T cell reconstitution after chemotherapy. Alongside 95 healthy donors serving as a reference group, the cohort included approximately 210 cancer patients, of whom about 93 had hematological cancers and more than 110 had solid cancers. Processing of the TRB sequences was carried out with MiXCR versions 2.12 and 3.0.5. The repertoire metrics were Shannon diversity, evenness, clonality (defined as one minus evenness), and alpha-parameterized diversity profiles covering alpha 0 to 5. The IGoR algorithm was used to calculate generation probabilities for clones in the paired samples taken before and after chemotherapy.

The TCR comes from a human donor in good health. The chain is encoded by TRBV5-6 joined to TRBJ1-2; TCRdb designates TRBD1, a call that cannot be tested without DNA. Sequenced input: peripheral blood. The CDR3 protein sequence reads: CASSLMHSRTRDGYTF. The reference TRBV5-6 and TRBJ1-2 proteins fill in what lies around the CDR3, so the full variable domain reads DAGVTQSPTHLIKTRGQQVTLRCSPKSGHDTVSWYQQALGQGPQFIFQYYEEEERQRGNFPDRFSGHQFPNYSSELNVNALLLGDSALYLCASSLMHSRTRDGYTFGSGTRLTVV.